This T cell receptor beta chain emerged from a study of T-cell memory formation after mild COVID-19 (dated by TCRdb to the early 2020s). For the wider study: Most TCR sequence clusters were specific to one of the two donors. The cohort was made up of two young adult volunteers, one female and one male, who were previously healthy. T-cell clones expanding and contracting after mild COVID-19 in two donors were tracked by longitudinal TCRalpha and TCRbeta repertoire sequencing. Points the paper makes about the study in general: Some responding clones were found in pre-infection memory, which suggests that pre-existing cross-reactive memory T cells took part in the SARS-CoV-2 response. SARS-CoV-2 specificity of the second-wave clones peaking on day 37 was not confirmed. Contracting CD4+ clones were located mainly in the CM and EM memory subsets, whereas CD8+ clones were found to be enriched in EMRA. Only a couple of mild cases were covered in the study, and larger cohorts including severe cases with pre-infection samples were considered necessary. Clones contracting from day 15 to 85 had balanced CD4/CD8 phenotypes, while a second wave expanding from day 15 to 37 was biased towards CD4+.

The table lists this clonotype with a few counts. Its binding antigen is unknown. Base qualities were left out, and no much larger clone turns up one base away. The run used an Illumina NovaSeq 6000. cDNA libraries for TCRalpha and TCRbeta were prepared by 5'RACE using constant-segment primers, with sample barcodes and unique molecular identifiers added. RNA was extracted from every sample with Trizol reagent. Libraries were amplified in two PCR steps, with a second sample barcode and Illumina TruSeq adapters added in the second step. Sequencing of libraries was performed on an Illumina NovaSeq with 2 x 150 bp paired-end reads. From the authors' description of their analysis: Demultiplexing of reads and collapsing into UMI-guided consensus sequences were performed with migec v1.2.7. With mixcr v2.1.11, UMI consensuses were aligned to TRA and TRB V and J templates and assembled into clonotypes. Clonotypes were classified as expanded or contracted when called significant by both edgeR and NoisET, with noise models trained on biological replicates. For edgeR calls, a false discovery rate-adjusted p below 0.01 and a log2 fold-change threshold of 1 were applied. As an exploratory analysis of dynamics, PCA with hierarchical clustering was applied to max-normalized trajectories of the 1000 most abundant clonotypes. The CD4 or CD8 phenotype of responding clones was assigned using the separately sequenced CD4+ and CD8+ repertoires. TCRdb cleaned the public reads at Q25 with fastp, built clones with MiXCR and kept in-frame beta chains. Rows with a matching CDR3 protein are joined into one entry that keeps the most common DNA and genes. The V and J calls shown here were made by TCRdb, not taken from the authors' results. The sample table holds 80,000 to 130,000 distinct CDR3 sequences, of which 11% were seen once. The top ten clones comprise about 40% of the sample.

CDR1 and CDR2 were assigned from the germline V gene (reference sequence) as SEHNR and FQNEAQ. Trimming takes 1 base from V and 7 bases from J, and the germline ends sit 11 bases apart. The CDR3 contains 14 residues, cysteine and phenylalanine counted. This entry keeps only the CDR3 DNA: 42 bases, framed from base 1. PBMCs were isolated by Ficoll-Paque density gradient centrifugation. The origin of this receptor is a man between 18 and 29 years old who had mild COVID-19 (a few samples of this study predate the infection). The sample titles of this study are shuffled in the database, so cell type and time point are left out; the donor was told from shared clones. The rearranged chain carries TRBV7-9 and TRBJ1-5; the D gene is perhaps TRBD1, from 5 matching bases. Sequenced input: PBMCs or a T cell subset sorted from them (not recorded which). The encoded CDR3 is CASSLGQGPQPQHF. The nucleotide sequence reads as follows: TGTGCCAGCAGCTTAGGGCAGGGCCCACAGCCCCAGCATTTT.